Below, 22 T cell receptor beta chains from the same sample are listed, as sequenced in a study of blood T cells in healthy people across ages. Through a sample-barcoded 5' primer and a J-beta primer mix, a second PCR was run for roughly 7 to 12 cycles. TCRdb reanalysed the 5' RACE reads using MiXCR and keeps one entry per CDR3 protein. The data contain roughly 800,000 distinct CDR3 sequences, 30% to 45% of them seen just once; the ten biggest clones take up about an eighth. The specimen was blood. These receptors were collected from a man younger than 35 in good health.

This clonotype was picked up a small number of times. The rearrangement uses TRBV4-3 and TRBJ1-1; no reliable D call. V dropped 2 bases and J dropped 1 base, with 11 bases sitting between them. Germline loops: CDR1 LGHNA, CDR2 YSLEER. The CDR3 is made up of 15 amino acids. The DNA for the CDR3 is TGCGCCAGCAGCCAAAACCCCGGGGAGAACACTGAAGCTTTCTTT. Amino acids: CASSQNPGENTEAFF.

The genes are TRBV15 and TRBJ2-2; D remains ambiguous. This CDR3 spans 13 amino acids. The germline V gene encodes CDR1 LNHNV and CDR2 YYDKDF (reference sequence). V lost 5 bases, J lost 1 base, and 5 bases lay in between. CDR3 sequence: CATSDQNTGELFF. CDR3 DNA: TGTGCCACCAGCGATCAGAACACCGGGGAGCTGTTTTTT.

This clonotype came up many times. The chain carries TRBV12-3 or TRBV12-4 and TRBJ2-1; the match to TRBD1 covers 9 bases. The CDR3 loop spans 15 amino acids. V shed 6 bases, J shed 4 bases, and the junction held 7 bases outside the gene matches. Here the CDR3 DNA reads TGTGCCAGCAGCCGGACCGGGACAGGGTACAATGAGCAGTTCTTC. It encodes CASSRTGTGYNEQFF.

The chain joins TRBV27 to TRBJ1-5, with 9 bases fitting TRBD1. Trimming took 5 bases from V and 2 from J; bases not matched to a gene: 19. The CDR3 loop spans 20 amino acids. Germline CDR1 reads MNHEY; CDR2 reads SMNVEV (reference sequence). CDR3 in DNA: TGTGCCAGCAGTAAGTGGGCATACACCACAGGGGGCGCGGGCAATCAGCCCCAGCATTTT. Translation gives CASSKWAYTTGGAGNQPQHF.

The J gene is TRBJ2-3, the V gene TRBV5-1, with D unresolved. Per germline, CDR1 SGHRS and CDR2 YFSETQ. V shed 1 base and J shed 0 bases, with 6 bases lying between them. The CDR3 has 14 amino acids. The CDR3 DNA is TGCGCCAGCAGCTTGAAGGCTAGCACAGATACGCAGTATTTT. Its protein product is CASSLKASTDTQYF. Based on the CDR3 plus reference TRBV5-1 and TRBJ2-3, the full variable domain is KAGVTQTPRYLIKTRGQQVTLSCSPISGHRSVSWYQQTPGQGLQFLFEYFSETQRNKGNFPGRFSGRQFSNSRSEMNVSTLELGDSALYLCASSLKASTDTQYFGPGTRLTVL.

V is TRBV7-9 and J is TRBJ1-4; possible D gene TRBD1, 5 bases. Trimming left V 0 bases short and J 4 bases short, with 12 bases between. Germline CDR1 reads SEHNR; CDR2 reads FQNEAQ (reference sequence). CDR3 length equals 16 residues. The CDR3 region is CASSLAEAGFNEKLFF. For the CDR3, the DNA is TGTGCCAGCAGCTTAGCGGAGGCAGGGTTTAATGAAAAACTGTTTTTT.

The V gene is TRBV27, the J gene TRBJ2-2; D is undetermined. The CDR3 sequence is 14 residues long. The germline V and J ends were trimmed by 4 bases and 4 bases, with 10 bases remaining between them. Germline lookup yields CDR1 MNHEY and CDR2 SMNVEV (reference sequence). The CDR3 coding sequence is TGTGCCAGCAGTTCCCTGGGCCCCACCGGGGAGCTGTTTTTT. Translated: CASSSLGPTGELFF.

The V gene is TRBV20-1, the J gene TRBJ2-5, with D tentatively TRBD1 or TRBD2 (6 bases each). Trimming shortened V by 0 bases and J by 11 bases, and 22 bases separated the two germline ends. Germline V gene lookup returns CDR1 DFQATT and CDR2 SNEGSKA (reference sequence). This CDR3 contains 15 residues. CDR3 in DNA: TGCAGTGCTAGAGATATGGGCAGGGGACTCAATGAGCAGTACTTC. Its translation is CSARDMGRGLNEQYF.

This clonotype was counted ten times or more. The genes are TRBV12-3 or TRBV12-4 and TRBJ2-7; the match to TRBD1 covers 7 bases. This CDR3 is 14 amino acids long. Trimming took 7 bases from V and 4 from J; bases not matched to a gene: 10. CDR3: CASTRQGARYEQYF. The CDR3 nucleotides are TGTGCCAGCACCAGACAGGGCGCCAGGTACGAGCAGTACTTC.

This clonotype was observed a few times. The gene calls are TRBV20-1 and TRBJ2-7, with 7 bases matching TRBD1. From germline, CDR1 is DFQATT and CDR2 SNEGSKA (reference sequence). This CDR3 has 11 residues. V shed 6 bases and J 5 bases; nucleotides not matched to a gene: 4. CDR3 in amino acids: CSAHDRDEQYF. In nucleotides, the CDR3 is TGCAGTGCCCACGACAGGGACGAGCAGTACTTC.

V usage is TRBV6-6 and J usage is TRBJ1-2, with D maybe TRBD1 (5 bases). V gave up 6 bases and J gave up 4 bases, with 15 bases separating them. Germline CDR1 is MNHNY and CDR2 is SVGAGI (reference sequence). There are 14 residues in the CDR3. The CDR3 nucleotides are TGTGCCAGCAGGACAGATATTGTAGGCTATGGCTACACCTTC. Encoded protein: CASRTDIVGYGYTF.

The chain has TRBV10-3 and TRBJ2-5, with TRBD1 matching 8 bases. Germline V lookup: CDR1 ENHRY, CDR2 SYGVKD. V dropped 8 bases and J dropped 2; count of bases not matched to a gene: 10. The CDR3 is 15 amino acids. The CDR3 nucleotides read TGTGCCATCTCTTCGACAGGGGCCGGACAAGAGACCCAGTACTTC. Protein sequence: CAISSTGAGQETQYF.

The table lists this clonotype with a few counts. A single base separates this from a much larger clone, so it may be a read error. The rearrangement links TRBV12-3 or TRBV12-4 to TRBJ2-1; D is perhaps TRBD2 (7 bases). This CDR3 has 16 residues. The V end was cut by 5 bases, the J end by 2 bases, with 16 bases between. For the CDR3, the DNA is TGTGCCAGCAGTCTACAGGGAGGGGGAGCCTACAATGAGCAGTTCTTC. This encodes CASSLQGGGAYNEQFF.

V and J are TRBV30 and TRBJ1-1; 7 bases align to TRBD1. Germline assignment: CDR1 GTSNPN and CDR2 SVGIG (reference sequence). V shed 4 bases and J 8 bases; nucleotides not matched to a gene: 4. This CDR3 has 11 amino acids. For the CDR3, the DNA is TGTGCCTGGATCGGGACAGCGGAAGCTTTCTTT. This gives the protein CAWIGTAEAFF.

The chain links TRBV7-3 to TRBJ2-3; 8 bases match TRBD2. The CDR3 runs to 14 residues. The ends lost 7 bases at V and 6 bases at J; junction bases unmatched: 9. The germline V gene encodes CDR1 SGHTA and CDR2 FQGTGA. In nucleotides, the CDR3 is TGTGCCAGCAACCCTAGCGGGCCGCCTGATACGCAGTATTTT. Translation gives CASNPSGPPDTQYF. The variable domain in full, completed from reference TRBV7-3 and TRBJ2-3, reads GAGVSQTPSNKVTEKGKYVELRCDPISGHTALYWYRQSLGQGPEFLIYFQGTGAADDSGLPNDRFFAVRPEGSVSTLKIQRTERGDSAVYLCASNPSGPPDTQYFGPGTRLTVL.

The chain uses TRBV7-3 and TRBJ1-1; a possible D gene is TRBD1 (5 bases). This CDR3 contains 15 residues. Trimming removed 6 bases from V and 5 bases from J, with 19 bases in between. Germline loops: CDR1 SGHTA, CDR2 FQGTGA. CDR3 bases: TGTGCCAGCAGTCCTCCGGGGGGGGTAGAGACTGAAGCTTTCTTT. This gives the protein CASSPPGGVETEAFF.

Details on this clonotype: A clone one base away is much larger, so this may be a read error. The DNA of the CDR3 is TGTACCAGCAGTGAAGCGCTGTCTTATCAGCCCCAGCATTTT. Amino acids: CTSSEALSYQPQHF. The chain employs TRBV2 and TRBJ1-5; no firm D call. The CDR3 sequence is 14 residues long. Germline V lookup: CDR1 SNHLY, CDR2 FYNNEI.

The chain employs TRBV14 and TRBJ2-3; D is possibly TRBD1 (6 bases). Trimming stripped 2 bases from V and 4 bases from J, with 10 bases between. The CDR3 is 14 residues long. Per germline, CDR1 SGHDN and CDR2 FVKESK. CDR3 sequence (DNA): TGTGCCAGCAGCCAAAGACAGGTTGCAGATACGCAGTATTTT. This translates into CASSQRQVADTQYF.

The chain recombines TRBV3-1 with TRBJ1-5; no firm D call. There are 14 residues in the CDR3. Trimming removed 0 bases at V and 9 bases at J, with 12 bases between. Germline assignment: CDR1 LGHDT and CDR2 YNNKEL (reference sequence). The CDR3 spells CASSQDRVPRPQHF. The CDR3 coding sequence is TGTGCCAGCAGCCAAGATCGGGTCCCAAGGCCCCAGCATTTT.

This clonotype occurred many times. The V and J genes are TRBV20-1 and TRBJ2-1, with 7 bases aligning to TRBD1. The V gene's germline CDR1 is DFQATT and CDR2 SNEGSKA (reference sequence). The V and J ends lost 5 bases and 3 bases, in that order; junction bases with no gene match: 7. The CDR3 is 14 amino acids. CDR3 in DNA: TGCAGTGCTCCTCTGACAGGGAACTACAATGAGCAGTTCTTC. Its translation: CSAPLTGNYNEQFF.

This clonotype was seen ten or more times. A junction end diverges from the germline sequence, so it may reflect a read error. This chain connects TRBV5-1 to TRBJ2-7, with D possibly matching TRBD1 (5 bases). This CDR3 region has 13 residues. Germline CDR1 reads SGHRS; CDR2 reads YFSETQ. CDR3 in DNA: TGCGCCAGCAGTTTGGACATTTCCTACGAGCAGTACTTC. Translation: CASSLDISYEQYF.

The genes are TRBV6-6 and TRBJ2-1; 16 bases are a match to TRBD2. The CDR3 sequence is 16 residues long. Trimming cost V 11 bases and J 10 bases; bases outside gene matches: 14. Germline CDR1 is MNHNY and CDR2 is SVGAGI (reference sequence). As DNA, the CDR3 is TGTGCCGCCGGGACTAGCGGGAGGGTTTTTCTCGACGAGCAGTTCTTC. As protein: CAAGTSGRVFLDEQFF.